The source of this TCR beta chain is a study of T cell repertoires in cytomegalovirus infection. Study information: Public signatures in TCR beta pointed to CMV infection and matching HLA type.

Remarks on this clonotype: What it binds is not known.

Findings and caveats of the study: Clonotype analysis showed dominance of the ex vivo response by HLA-C-restricted CMV-specific TCR beta clonotypes. Summed frequency of public TCR beta families distinguished CMV carriers with the relevant HLA.

Per the germline V gene, CDR1 is SGHNT and CDR2 is YENEEA. J was trimmed by 13 bases and V by 4 bases; bases with no gene match: 9. CDR3 length: 14 residues. TCRdb independently ran MiXCR on the reads; one entry per CDR3 protein. The sample contains about 490,000 distinct CDR3 sequences, 26% of which appear only once. This sequence was found in a human donor in good health (CMV status not recorded). Some clones in this sample may be carry-over from other donors' samples. The rearrangement links TRBV11-3 to TRBJ2-1, with 11 bases that match TRBD1. The sequenced material came from PBMCs. The CDR3 here is CASSSGQGAWKQFF. For the CDR3, the DNA is TGTGCCAGCAGCTCCGGACAGGGGGCTTGGAAACAGTTCTTC.